The clone carrying this T cell receptor (beta chain) was counted between two and nine times. The antigen is unknown. Germline CDR1 and CDR2: SGHTA and FQGNSA. The CDR3 runs to 14 residues. V was cut by 4 bases and J by 0 bases, with 8 bases left in between. The data stem from a study of response to subunit inactivated influenza vaccine. Findings of the study overall: New T cells are recruited in small numbers by each seasonal influenza vaccination, according to the authors' suggestion.

One entry per CDR3 protein results from TCRdb running MiXCR on the RT-PCR reads. The table has 300,000 to 350,000 distinct CDR3 sequences, about a fifth seen once. The receptor was derived from a man between 50 and 69 years old who received an inactivated influenza vaccine. The rearrangement uses TRBV7-2 and TRBJ2-3; D ambiguous. The specimen comprised PBMCs from blood, sampled less than 22 months after vaccination. As DNA, the CDR3 is TGTGCCAGCAGCTCCGGGCCAAGCACAGATACGCAGTATTTT. Translated: CASSSGPSTDTQYF.